This passage covers 16 T cell receptor beta chains from one sample sequenced in a study of beta chain features in type 1 diabetes. Findings and caveats of the study: Shortening of TCRB CDR3s, moderate but significant, appeared in all four CD4+ subsets of Type 1 diabetes patients.

Their specific antigens are unknown. Expressed TCRB transcripts were sequenced, since all the RNA that had been isolated was reverse transcribed. Clones were sequenced by immunoSEQ multiplex PCR, and TCRdb holds only the in-frame ones, with some missing. The sample holds 20,000 to 30,000 clones, roughly 69% seen once. Input material: Tregs from blood. The source is a man between 18 and 35 years old with type 1 diabetes.

The rearrangement links TRBV11-2 to TRBJ2-5; D may be TRBD2 (5 bases). Germline lookup yields CDR1 SGHAT and CDR2 FQNNGV. Deletions cut 7 bases from V and 5 bases from J, with 11 bases between. The CDR3 contains 12 residues. The CDR3, as DNA: TGTGCCAGCACCGCCTCGGGGGAGACCCAGTACTTC. Protein: CASTASGETQYF.

The chain recombines TRBV5-1 with TRBJ2-7; 11 bases line up with TRBD1. CDR3 length: 15 residues. V lost 3 bases, J lost 2 bases, and 4 bases stayed unmatched. Per the germline V gene, CDR1 is SGHRS and CDR2 is YFSETQ. The CDR3 DNA reads as TGCGCCAGCAGCTGGGGACAGGGGGTAACCTACGAGCAGTACTTC. Translating it yields CASSWGQGVTYEQYF. The variable domain in full, completed from reference TRBV5-1 and TRBJ2-7, reads KAGVTQTPRYLIKTRGQQVTLSCSPISGHRSVSWYQQTPGQGLQFLFEYFSETQRNKGNFPGRFSGRQFSNSRSEMNVSTLELGDSALYLCASSWGQGVTYEQYFGPGTRLTVT.

This clone occurred a few times. The chain uses TRBV6-6 and TRBJ2-1; 9 bases align to TRBD2. From germline, CDR1 is MNHNY and CDR2 SVGAGI (reference sequence). With V trimmed by 10 bases and J by 4 bases, 5 bases remained unmatched. The CDR3 contains 13 residues. Here the CDR3 reads CATGLAIYNEQFF. As DNA, the CDR3 is TGTGCCACCGGACTAGCGATTTACAATGAGCAGTTCTTC.

CDR3 sequence: CASSLGGNGANVLTF. CDR3 DNA: TGTGCCAGCAGTTTAGGCGGAAATGGGGCCAACGTCCTGACTTTC. This rearrangement joins TRBV27 to TRBJ2-6, with no clear D. Per the germline V gene, CDR1 is MNHEY and CDR2 is SMNVEV (reference sequence). The CDR3 sequence is 15 residues long. V dropped 2 bases and J dropped 3 bases, with 8 bases sitting between them.

The chain's CDR3 is CASSLRQGLSLDTIYF. In nucleotides, the CDR3 is TGTGCCAGCAGCCTCCGACAGGGGCTTTCTCTCGACACCATATATTTT. This chain connects TRBV7-6 to TRBJ1-3; 8 bases are shared with TRBD1. V dropped 5 bases and J dropped 8; count of bases not matched to a gene: 14. From germline, CDR1 is SGHVS and CDR2 FNYEAQ. The CDR3 runs to 16 residues.

V is TRBV6-5 and J is TRBJ2-3; D perhaps matches TRBD1 (7 bases). The CDR3 is 15 residues long. Trimming pared 4 bases from V and 6 bases from J, leaving 17 bases between. The germline V gene encodes CDR1 MNHEY and CDR2 SVGAGI. The CDR3 loop is CASSLDRPGVDTQYF. CDR3 coding DNA: TGTGCCAGCAGTTTGGACAGGCCGGGGGTGGATACGCAGTATTTT.

The chain carries TRBV7-9 and TRBJ1-6; 11 bases are a match to TRBD1. The CDR3 totals 16 residues. V shed 2 bases and J 9 bases; nucleotides not matched to a gene: 6. Germline V lookup: CDR1 SEHNR, CDR2 FQNEAQ (reference sequence). The CDR3 is CASSLRGQGVGSPLHF. The CDR3 DNA reads TGTGCCAGCAGCTTAAGGGGACAGGGGGTAGGTTCACCCCTCCACTTT. The full variable domain, with the rest looked up from reference TRBV7-9 and TRBJ1-6, is DTGVSQNPRHKITKRGQNVTFRCDPISEHNRLYWYRQTLGQGPEFLTYFQNEAQLEKSRLLSDRFSAERPKGSFSTLEIQRTEQGDSAMYLCASSLRGQGVGSPLHFGNGTRLTVT.

The chain links TRBV5-5 to TRBJ2-1, with D perhaps TRBD1 (5 bases). The CDR3 covers 14 residues. The V end lost 0 bases, the J end lost 10 bases, and 14 bases lay between the germline ends. Per the germline V gene, CDR1 is SGHKS and CDR2 is YYEKEE (reference sequence). The CDR3 here is CASSLDQGSGEQFF. CDR3 nucleotides: TGTGCCAGCAGCTTGGATCAGGGTAGTGGGGAGCAGTTCTTC.

The chain joins TRBV19 to TRBJ2-5; 7 bases are a match to TRBD1. V trimming: 2 bases; J trimming: 0 bases; junction bases outside the gene matches: 9. CDR1 LNHDA and CDR2 SQIVND come from the germline V gene (reference sequence). The CDR3 length is 17 residues. The CDR3 bases are TGTGCCAGTAGTATAATTTGGGGACAGCCTAACCAAGAGACCCAGTACTTC. It is translated as CASSIIWGQPNQETQYF.

The rearrangement joins TRBV6-5 to TRBJ1-3; 9 bases line up with TRBD1. Looked up from germline, CDR1 is MNHEY and CDR2 is SVGAGI. The CDR3 is made up of 16 amino acids. The V gene end was trimmed by 0 bases and the J gene end by 5 bases; junction bases not matched to a gene: 5. The CDR3 DNA reads TGTGCCAGCAGTTACTCCGGGACAGGGAGCCGAAACACCATATATTTT. Amino acid sequence: CASSYSGTGSRNTIYF.

This chain joins TRBV7-9 and TRBJ2-7, with 9 bases identical to TRBD1. Unmatched junction bases numbered 5, after V lost 2 bases and J lost 3 bases. There are 15 residues in the CDR3. Germline CDR1 is SEHNR and CDR2 is FQNEAQ (reference sequence). CDR3 bases: TGTGCCAGCAGCTTAATGGGACAGGGAAGCTACGAGCAGTACTTC. Translating gives CASSLMGQGSYEQYF.

J is TRBJ2-4 and V is TRBV11-2; a weak D match, TRBD1 (5 bases). Germline V gene lookup returns CDR1 SGHAT and CDR2 FQNNGV. V lost 6 bases to trimming and J lost 0 bases, with 9 bases between them. This CDR3 contains 14 residues. Here the CDR3 reads CASRDRLAKNIQYF. The CDR3 region has the DNA TGTGCCAGCAGAGACAGATTAGCCAAAAACATTCAGTACTTC.

This sequence joins TRBV5-1 and TRBJ2-5; D might be TRBD2 (6 bases). The CDR3 extends over 14 amino acids. Germline lookup yields CDR1 SGHRS and CDR2 YFSETQ. Trimming shortened V by 2 bases and J by 4 bases, and 12 bases separated the two germline ends. The CDR3 sequence is CASSFYFGGETQYF. The CDR3 DNA follows: TGCGCCAGCAGCTTTTATTTCGGGGGAGAGACCCAGTACTTC.

The chain recombines TRBV5-1 with TRBJ2-1, with TRBD2 matching over 10 bases. Germline V CDR1 and CDR2: SGHRS, YFSETQ. V trimming: 4 bases; J trimming: 6 bases; junction bases outside the gene matches: 7. This CDR3 region has 15 residues. The CDR3 is CASSPPLAGANEQFF. CDR3 coding DNA: TGCGCCAGCAGCCCTCCCCTAGCGGGAGCCAATGAGCAGTTCTTC.

This clone was seen a few times. This chain uses TRBV28 with TRBJ2-7; weak D call: TRBD2 (7 bases). Germline CDR1 reads MDHEN; CDR2 reads SYDVKM. Between the trimmed V and J ends, which lost 7 bases and 1 base, there was a span of 14 bases. This CDR3 region has 14 residues. The CDR3 DNA reads TGTGCCAGCACTCGTGCGGGGGCTTCCTACGAGCAGTACTTC. Translated: CASTRAGASYEQYF. The complete variable domain, with remaining parts taken from reference TRBV28 and TRBJ2-7, reads DVKVTQSSRYLVKRTGEKVFLECVQDMDHENMFWYRQDPGLGLRLIYFSYDVKMKEKGDIPEGYSVSREKKERFSLILESASTNQTSMYLCASTRAGASYEQYFGPGTRLTVT.

Comments on this clone: This specimen includes other DNA sequences encoding the same CDR3. In nucleotides, the CDR3 is TGTGCCAGCAGTTCCCGAAGGACAGCTTTCGAATCACCCCTCCACTTT. Residues: CASSSRRTAFESPLHF. The V and J genes are TRBV6-6 and TRBJ1-6; D possibly corresponds to TRBD1 (6 bases). Per the germline V gene, CDR1 is MNHNY and CDR2 is SVGAGI (reference sequence). The CDR3 covers 16 residues. The V end lost 4 bases, the J end lost 10 bases, and 20 bases lay between the germline ends.